The clone carrying this TCR beta chain has just a few counts. Its antigen is as yet unknown. Amplified regions were TCR beta CDR3 sequences from RNA transcripts. Initially, a first-round RT-PCR of the TCR CDR3 employed the HTBI primer set. Using its own MiXCR run on the multiplex PCR reads, TCRdb lists one record per CDR3 protein. The sample shows about 300,000 distinct CDR3 sequences, roughly 20% of them seen only once. Active moderate-to-severe ophthalmopathy, Clinical Activity Score at least 3, NOSPECS at least 4, under 3 months' duration. Investigators excluded patients with uncontrolled infection, other autoimmune disease, pregnancy or lactation. The CDR3 extends over 18 amino acids. The V gene's germline CDR1 is SGHRS and CDR2 YFSETQ. With 0 bases clipped from V and 1 base from J, the junction kept 6 bases outside the gene matches. This sample stems from a study of T cells in Graves' hyperthyroidism and ophthalmopathy.

Overall study results and limits: Blood held most thyroid clonotypes expanded above 0.001 frequency.

Sequenced: blood. The source of this sequence is a middle-aged man with Graves' ophthalmopathy. This sequence joins TRBV5-1 and TRBJ2-6, with 8 nucleotides matching TRBD2. CDR3 DNA sequence: TGCGCCAGCAGCTTGGCCGGGGGGGTAATGTCTGGGGCCAACGTCCTGACTTTC. Protein: CASSLAGGVMSGANVLTF.